This T cell receptor (beta chain) was retrieved from a study of CD8+ T cells in alopecia areata. CDR1 is MNHNY, CDR2 SVGAGI, per germline (reference sequence). V dropped 6 bases and J dropped 3 bases, with 20 bases sitting between them. CDR3 length equals 16 residues. PBMCs, the starting material, were the source of sorted CD4+ and CD8+ T cells. Findings and limits, study-wide: Mouse data revealed clearer TCR sharing than patient data did, a gap possibly tied to HLA. Normal skin contains resident alphabeta T cells, and these are also sequenced in scalp samples. Higher clonality than in normal scalp was seen in lesional scalp, especially alopecia totalis/universalis.

This clone has just a few counts. No antigen is known for it. The authors extracted RNA and reverse transcribed it into cDNA as the sequencing template. TCRdb keeps only in-frame clones here, not all; method: immunoSEQ multiplex PCR. The sample shows under 250,000 clones, just over 55% of them seen only once. The TCR was taken from a human donor in good health. The chain couples TRBV6-6 to TRBJ1-1; D is possibly TRBD1 (6 bases). Sequencing was done on a sample of CD8+ T cells sorted from blood. CDR3 residues: CASSMGTRGPHTEAFF. CDR3 DNA: TGTGCCAGCAGCATGGGGACCCGGGGGCCCCACACTGAAGCTTTCTTT.